The 25 T cell receptor beta chains given below trace back to one sample, sequenced in a study of T cells in Graves' hyperthyroidism and ophthalmopathy. Authors of the study amplified TCR beta CDR3 regions from RNA transcripts. HTBI primers were the set used in a first-round RT-PCR of the TCR CDR3. Using its own MiXCR run on the multiplex PCR reads, TCRdb lists one record per CDR3 protein. The data hold roughly 800,000 distinct CDR3 sequences, with roughly 37% observed a single time. Input material: blood. These receptors all come from a man between 18 and 35 years old with Graves' hyperthyroidism.

This clonotype was observed at least ten times. This chain connects TRBV7-9 to TRBJ1-3; D remains unclear. V was shortened by 3 bases and J by 0 bases, with 9 bases between the two germline ends. CDR1 and CDR2 (germline): SEHNR, FQNEAQ (reference sequence). The CDR3 runs to 15 residues. DNA of the CDR3: TGTGCCAGCAGCTTGACGGTTCTCTCTGGAAACACCATATATTTT. This codes for CASSLTVLSGNTIYF.

This clonotype was seen ten or more times. The chain combines TRBV10-3 with TRBJ2-2, with D possibly TRBD1 on 5 matching bases. The CDR3 covers 15 residues. Trimming removed 4 bases at V and 7 bases at J, with 16 bases between. Per the germline V gene, CDR1 is ENHRY and CDR2 is SYGVKD. CDR3 in amino acids: CAISAAGSNGGELFF. CDR3 sequence (DNA): TGTGCCATCAGTGCGGCAGGGTCGAATGGCGGGGAGCTGTTTTTT.

The chain carries TRBV9 and TRBJ1-2, with D possibly matching TRBD1 (6 bases). The germline V gene has CDR1 SGDLS and CDR2 YYNGEE. This CDR3 has 15 amino acids. The ends were cut back, 6 bases at V and 6 bases at J, with 21 bases in the middle. The CDR3 DNA is TGTGCCAGCACACCTTCCGGGGGGGGCGCCGATGGCTACACCTTC. This gives the protein CASTPSGGGADGYTF.

The chain links TRBV29-1 to TRBJ2-7, with a tentative D call TRBD2 (5 bases). The CDR3 runs to 13 residues. Germline loops: CDR1 SQVTM, CDR2 ANQGSEA. Trimming removed 4 bases at V and 6 bases at J, with 16 bases between. CDR3 sequence reads: CSVADPEVGEQYF. The CDR3 DNA reads as TGCAGCGTTGCTGACCCGGAGGTTGGCGAGCAGTACTTC.

There are a few counts of this clonotype. This sequence joins TRBV7-3 and TRBJ2-5; D is unclear. This CDR3 contains 13 residues. The V and J ends lost 5 bases and 0 bases respectively, with 7 bases between them. Germline V gives CDR1 SGHTA, CDR2 FQGTGA. The CDR3 region has the DNA TGTGCCAGCAGCGTGCGGAACCAAGAGACCCAGTACTTC. Translated: CASSVRNQETQYF.

The V gene is TRBV5-1, the J gene TRBJ2-7, with a weak D call TRBD1 (6 bases). This CDR3 spans 15 amino acids. With 0 bases removed from V and 2 bases from J, the gap between germline ends came to 12 bases. Germline assignment: CDR1 SGHRS and CDR2 YFSETQ. The CDR3 DNA follows: TGCGCCAGCAGCTTGGGGACAGCTTCGACCTACGAGCAGTACTTC. Amino acids: CASSLGTASTYEQYF. Variable domain in full (rest from reference TRBV5-1 and TRBJ2-7): KAGVTQTPRYLIKTRGQQVTLSCSPISGHRSVSWYQQTPGQGLQFLFEYFSETQRNKGNFPGRFSGRQFSNSRSEMNVSTLELGDSALYLCASSLGTASTYEQYFGPGTRLTVT.

This clonotype was found many times. The rearrangement joins TRBV2 to TRBJ1-1, with D possibly being TRBD1 (5 bases). There are 12 residues in the CDR3. V lost 7 bases and J 10 bases, leaving 16 bases between the germline ends. Germline V gives CDR1 SNHLY, CDR2 FYNNEI. CDR3 bases: TGTGCCAGCACTTGGGGCACGGTTCGAGCTTTCTTT. Translation: CASTWGTVRAFF.

The V and J genes are TRBV12-3 or TRBV12-4 and TRBJ1-1; the match to TRBD1 covers 9 bases. J was trimmed by 3 bases and V by 6 bases; bases with no gene match: 14. The length of the CDR3 is 17 residues. For the CDR3, the DNA is TGTGCCAGCAGCAGGACAGGGGTTGTACTGCGTTACACTGAAGCTTTCTTT. This encodes CASSRTGVVLRYTEAFF.

The CDR3 region is CASSSSGAPQETQYF. CDR3 nucleotide sequence: TGCGCCAGCAGCTCGAGCGGGGCGCCCCAAGAGACCCAGTACTTC. The V call is TRBV5-1, the J call TRBJ2-5; 7 nucleotides line up with TRBD2. This CDR3 has 15 residues. Per the germline V gene, CDR1 is SGHRS and CDR2 is YFSETQ. V was clipped by 3 bases and J by 1 base; unmatched bases: 6.

This chain links TRBV9 with TRBJ2-2; 8 nucleotides agree with TRBD1. V shed 5 bases and J 6 bases; nucleotides not matched to a gene: 6. The CDR3 has 14 residues. Germline V gene data show CDR1 as SGDLS and CDR2 as YYNGEE. The CDR3 spells CASSSGQGPGELFF. For the CDR3, the DNA is TGTGCCAGCAGTTCCGGACAGGGACCCGGGGAGCTGTTTTTT.

The chain has TRBV5-5 and TRBJ1-1; no firm D call. Trimming shortened V by 0 bases and J by 6 bases, and 9 bases separated the two germline ends. CDR1 and CDR2 (germline): SGHKS, YYEKEE (reference sequence). CDR3 size: 13 residues. The CDR3, as DNA: TGTGCCAGCAGCTTGGATCAGGCCGCTGAAGCTTTCTTT. Amino acids: CASSLDQAAEAFF.

This clonotype was found many times. The chain recombines TRBV7-2 with TRBJ1-1; no definite D call. Trimming removed 1 base at V and 5 bases at J, with 8 bases between. The CDR3 is 13 residues long. Per the germline V gene, CDR1 is SGHTA and CDR2 is FQGNSA. The CDR3 nucleotides are TGTGCCAGCAGCTTAGAGGCCGGGACTGAAGCTTTCTTT. This gives the protein CASSLEAGTEAFF.

The chain has TRBV7-6 and TRBJ1-1, with D hard to call. There are 12 residues in the CDR3. CDR1 and CDR2 (germline): SGHVS, FNYEAQ. Trimming took 6 bases from V and 4 from J, leaving 9 bases between them. CDR3: CASRLMGTEAFF. In DNA form, the CDR3 reads TGTGCCAGCAGGCTAATGGGCACTGAAGCTTTCTTT.

Regarding this clonotype: Possible read error: a much larger clone is one base away. The rearrangement joins TRBV20-1 to TRBJ1-6; D is perhaps TRBD1 (5 bases). Trimming took 5 bases from V and 7 from J, leaving 15 bases between them. The CDR3 has 14 amino acids. Germline CDR1 and CDR2: DFQATT and SNEGSKA (reference sequence). The CDR3, as DNA: TGCAGTGCTGGAGTTGCAGGGAGGAATTCACCCCTCCACTTT. Protein product: CSAGVAGRNSPLHF.

This clonotype was counted a few times. The genes are TRBV27 and TRBJ1-5; 7 nucleotides align to TRBD1. Germline V gives CDR1 MNHEY, CDR2 SMNVEV (reference sequence). V lost 3 bases and J lost 6; bases outside the gene matches: 8. This CDR3 has 15 residues. Written as DNA, the CDR3 is TGTGCCAGCAGTTTCCTCGGACAGGCAGGTCAGCCCCAGCATTTT. It is translated as CASSFLGQAGQPQHF.

The V and J genes are TRBV5-1 and TRBJ1-2; D possibly corresponds to TRBD1 (5 bases). V was trimmed by 5 bases and J by 3 bases, leaving 14 bases between them. The CDR3 sequence is 14 residues long. The germline V gene has CDR1 SGHRS and CDR2 YFSETQ. The CDR3: CASRTGGDHYGYTF. The DNA for the CDR3 is TGCGCCAGCAGAACCGGAGGGGATCACTATGGCTACACCTTC.

The V call is TRBV11-2, the J call TRBJ2-5, with TRBD2 identical over 16 bases. Trimming took 5 bases from V and 5 from J; bases not matched to a gene: 8. Germline CDR1 reads SGHAT; CDR2 reads FQNNGV. This CDR3 is built from 17 residues. The CDR3 reads CASSDGTSGRAGETQYF. DNA of the CDR3: TGTGCCAGCAGCGATGGGACTAGCGGGAGGGCCGGTGAGACCCAGTACTTC. Full variable domain (outside the CDR3, taken from reference TRBV11-2 and TRBJ2-5): EAGVAQSPRYKIIEKRQSVAFWCNPISGHATLYWYQQILGQGPKLLIQFQNNGVVDDSQLPKDRFSAERLKGVDSTLKIQPAKLEDSAVYLCASSDGTSGRAGETQYFGPGTRLLVL.

The genes are TRBV19 and TRBJ1-6, with no clear D. The ends were cut back, 7 bases at V and 12 bases at J, with 19 bases in the middle. The germline CDR1 and CDR2 sequences are LNHDA and SQIVND (reference sequence). This CDR3 is built from 14 residues. This CDR3 is CASTTEYTSGPLHF. CDR3 DNA: TGTGCCAGTACTACGGAGTACACGTCGGGACCCCTCCACTTT.

The chain links TRBV6-4 to TRBJ1-2; weak D call: TRBD1 (5 bases). There are 13 residues in the CDR3. V was trimmed by 8 bases and J by 4 bases, leaving 14 bases between them. CDR1 is MRHNA, CDR2 SNTAGT, per germline. The CDR3: CASWDLRVYGYTF. The CDR3 DNA follows: TGTGCCAGCTGGGACTTGAGGGTCTATGGCTACACCTTC.

This clonotype was counted only a few times. V is TRBV12-3 or TRBV12-4 and J is TRBJ1-1, with 10 bases that match TRBD1. CDR3 length: 14 residues. Trimming at V came to 6 bases and at J to 6 bases, leaving 7 bases not matched to a gene. The CDR3 loop reads CASSRQGARAEAFF. CDR3 sequence (DNA): TGTGCCAGCAGCCGACAGGGGGCTAGAGCTGAAGCTTTCTTT.

In this sample, this clonotype turned up many times. The rearrangement joins TRBV20-1 to TRBJ1-5, with D tentatively TRBD1 (6 bases). The CDR3 contains 13 residues. Germline V CDR1 and CDR2: DFQATT, SNEGSKA (reference sequence). Trimming shortened V by 6 bases and J by 7 bases, and 16 bases separated the two germline ends. Here the CDR3 reads CSARTRGGQPQHF. As DNA, the CDR3 is TGCAGTGCCAGGACCAGGGGAGGGCAGCCCCAGCATTTT.

The chain is built from TRBV7-8 and TRBJ2-2; D might be TRBD1 (5 bases). The length of the CDR3 is 15 residues. V dropped 1 base and J dropped 5 bases, with 11 bases sitting between them. The V gene's germline CDR1 is SGHVS and CDR2 FQNEAQ. For the CDR3, the DNA is TGTGCCAGCAGCTTAGGACCCCCAGGGACCGGGGAGCTGTTTTTT. This gives the protein CASSLGPPGTGELFF.

The gene calls are TRBV20-1 and TRBJ2-7; D call uncertain. Germline V lookup: CDR1 DFQATT, CDR2 SNEGSKA (reference sequence). The CDR3 length is 14 residues. V lost 8 bases and J lost 3, with 20 bases in between. The CDR3 sequence: CSSTTSANLYEQYF. In DNA form, the CDR3 reads TGCAGTTCTACCACCAGCGCCAACCTCTACGAGCAGTACTTC.

This clonotype was detected many times. The rearrangement uses TRBV10-3 and TRBJ1-3; D is unresolved. CDR1 is ENHRY, CDR2 SYGVKD, per germline. The CDR3 has 14 amino acids. Trimming left V 3 bases short and J 2 bases short, with 8 bases between. CDR3 amino acids: CAISDEDPGNTIYF. The CDR3 region has the DNA TGTGCCATCAGTGATGAGGACCCTGGAAACACCATATATTTT.

A single count supports this clonotype. The rearrangement links TRBV11-2 to TRBJ2-5; 7 bases line up with TRBD2. Germline V gives CDR1 SGHAT, CDR2 FQNNGV. After removal of 5 bases from V and 3 bases from J, the junction contained 6 bases not matched to a gene. The CDR3 spans 14 residues. CDR3 DNA sequence: TGTGCCAGCAGCAACTCCGGGGGGAAAGAGACCCAGTACTTC. Encoded protein: CASSNSGGKETQYF.